This is a list of T cell receptor beta chains from one sample in a study of blood T cell repertoires in COVID-19. Assay: immunoSEQ multiplex PCR; the TCRdb copy retains only in-frame clones and omits some. This table has 250,000 to 350,000 clones, roughly nine tenths appearing once. Sequencing input: PBMCs or T cells enriched from blood (not recorded which). The receptors were gathered from a woman in her thirties or forties who had recovered from COVID-19. CDR3s include the opening cysteine and the closing phenylalanine or tryptophan. A D gene is named only where the DNA matches it firmly. Where a row states a size, it is once, few, many or the class of an expanded clone; other rows omit it.

TRBV4-2	TRBD1	NA	TRBJ1-2	CASSQEEETGTPGYTF	TGTGCCAGCAGCCAAGAAGAGGAGACAGGGACCCCTGGCTACACCTTC
TRBV2	NA	few	TRBJ2-7	CASSEPGTQYF	TGTGCCAGCAGTGAACCGGGGACTCAGTACTTC
TRBV19	TRBD1	NA	TRBJ1-1	CASSRRDRVRTEAFF	TGTGCCAGTAGTAGAAGGGACAGGGTAAGAACTGAAGCTTTCTTT
TRBV30	NA	NA	TRBJ2-2	CAWTQAPGGELFF	TGTGCCTGGACTCAAGCCCCGGGGGGGGAGCTGTTTTTT
TRBV7-2	TRBD2	NA	TRBJ2-2	CASSLRGGGTGELFF	TGTGCCAGCAGCTTAAGGGGCGGGGGCACCGGGGAGCTGTTTTTT
TRBV10-3	NA	NA	TRBJ2-6	CAISEEGSGANVLTF	TGTGCCATCAGTGAGGAGGGCTCTGGGGCCAACGTCCTGACTTTC
TRBV29-1	TRBD1	NA	TRBJ1-4	CSAGRGTVNEKLFF	TGCAGCGCCGGACGGGGGACAGTTAATGAAAAACTGTTTTTT
TRBV27	NA	few	TRBJ2-4	CASRLEGVGKNIQYF	TGTGCCAGCAGACTCGAAGGGGTTGGCAAAAACATTCAGTACTTC
TRBV6-5	TRBD2	NA	TRBJ2-7	CASSFRTSGSYEQYF	TGTGCCAGCAGTTTTAGGACTAGCGGGTCCTACGAGCAGTACTTC
TRBV7-2	TRBD2	NA	TRBJ2-1	CASSSRTSGAYNEQFF	TGTGCCAGCAGCTCAAGGACTAGCGGAGCCTACAATGAGCAGTTCTTC
TRBV6-2/TRBV6-3	NA	once	TRBJ2-1	CASSPHYTSYNEQFF	TGTGCCAGCAGTCCCCACTATACCTCCTACAATGAGCAGTTCTTC
TRBV28	NA	NA	TRBJ2-2	CASSSYSGVTGELFF	TGTGCCAGCAGTTCCTATTCCGGGGTCACCGGGGAGCTGTTTTTT
TRBV11-2	NA	NA	TRBJ2-3	CASSPMGLPPDTQYF	TGTGCCAGCAGCCCTATGGGACTGCCGCCAGATACGCAGTATTTT
TRBV27	NA	NA	TRBJ2-2	CASSLGLVGELFF	TGTGCCAGCAGTTTAGGGCTGGTCGGGGAGCTGTTTTTT
TRBV21-1	NA	NA	TRBJ1-4	CASGDRAGEKLFF	TGTGCCAGCGGGGACAGGGCAGGCGAAAAACTGTTTTTT
TRBV18	NA	once	TRBJ2-7	CASSPPLAREQYF	TGTGCCAGCTCACCCCCCCTAGCTCGCGAGCAGTACTTC
TRBV4-3	NA	NA	TRBJ1-5	CASSQEFIQYNQPQHF	TGCGCCAGCAGCCAAGAGTTCATACAATACAATCAGCCCCAGCATTTT
TRBV4-3	TRBD2	NA	TRBJ2-7	CASSQGEGSPPYEQYF	TGCGCCAGCAGCCAAGGGGAGGGAAGCCCCCCCTACGAGCAGTACTTC
TRBV14	TRBD1	NA	TRBJ1-5	CASGAGTGVGSNQPQHF	TGTGCCAGCGGTGCCGGGACAGGGGTAGGAAGCAATCAGCCCCAGCATTTT
TRBV3-1/TRBV3-2	TRBD1	NA	TRBJ2-1	CASSQDGTAYNEQFF	TGTGCCAGCAGCCAAGATGGGACAGCTTACAATGAGCAGTTCTTC
TRBV4-2	TRBD1	NA	TRBJ1-5	CASSQDQETGSGPQHF	TGTGCCAGCAGCCAAGATCAAGAGACAGGGAGCGGGCCCCAGCATTTT
TRBV3-1/TRBV3-2	NA	once	TRBJ1-1	CASSQDIGRVNTEAFF	TGTGCCAGCAGCCAAGATATAGGGCGGGTGAACACTGAAGCTTTCTTT
TRBV27	NA	NA	TRBJ2-7	CASHTVAVGGSYEQYF	TGTGCCAGCCATACTGTCGCTGTGGGGGGTTCCTACGAACAGTACTTC
TRBV19	TRBD2	NA	TRBJ2-1	CASSLAGENSNEQFF	TGTGCCAGTAGTTTAGCGGGAGAGAATTCGAATGAGCAGTTCTTC
TRBV14	TRBD2	few	TRBJ2-7	CASSQDVLAASGEQYF	TGTGCCAGCAGCCAAGATGTACTAGCGGCGTCGGGGGAGCAGTACTTC
TRBV7-2	TRBD2	few	TRBJ2-7	CASSYDLAGSISYEQYF	TGTGCCAGCAGCTACGATCTAGCGGGGAGTATATCCTACGAGCAGTACTTC
TRBV7-2	TRBD1	NA	TRBJ2-3	CASSYLPGTGITDTQYF	TGTGCCAGCAGTTACCTCCCGGGGACAGGGATCACAGATACGCAGTATTTT
TRBV4-3	TRBD2	NA	TRBJ2-6	CASSQASGGASGANVLTF	TGCGCCAGCAGCCAAGCTAGCGGGGGTGCCTCTGGGGCCAACGTCCTGACTTTC
TRBV19	TRBD1	NA	TRBJ2-7	CASSIGGQGYEQYF	TGTGCCAGTAGTATTGGCGGACAGGGCTACGAGCAGTACTTC
TRBV30	NA	NA	TRBJ1-2	CAWGPGGYTF	TGTGCCTGGGGCCCAGGAGGCTACACCTTC
TRBV25-1	NA	NA	TRBJ2-1	CASSESRDDEQFF	TGTGCCAGCAGTGAATCCCGGGATGATGAGCAGTTCTTC
TRBV7-9	NA	once	TRBJ2-6	CASSLSHDSRSGANVLTF	TGTGCCAGCAGCTTAAGCCACGACAGCAGGTCAGGGGCCAACGTCCTGACTTTC
TRBV24-1	TRBD1	NA	TRBJ2-2	CATSSRDRNTGELFF	TGTGCCACCAGTTCCCGGGACAGGAACACCGGGGAGCTGTTTTTT
TRBV7-9	TRBD1	NA	TRBJ1-2	CASSLDGTGNYGYTF	TGTGCCAGCAGCTTAGATGGGACAGGGAACTACGGCTACACCTTC
TRBV3-1/TRBV3-2	TRBD1	NA	TRBJ1-1	CASSPGQENTEAFF	TGTGCCAGCAGCCCGGGACAGGAGAACACTGAAGCTTTCTTT
TRBV7-8	TRBD2	NA	TRBJ2-2	CASSSIAGAGGELFF	TGTGCCAGCAGCTCTATAGCGGGAGCCGGCGGGGAGCTGTTTTTT
TRBV27	TRBD2	NA	TRBJ2-7	CASSRTGTSGYSYEQYF	TGTGCCAGCAGTCGCACCGGGACTAGCGGTTACTCCTACGAGCAGTACTTC
TRBV5-6	NA	NA	TRBJ2-1	CASSSPLGSSYNEQFF	TGTGCCAGCAGCTCCCCTCTCGGGAGCTCCTACAATGAGCAGTTCTTC
TRBV4-2	TRBD2	NA	TRBJ2-7	CASSQEWASGSYEQYF	TGTGCCAGCAGCCAAGAGTGGGCCAGCGGGAGTTACGAGCAGTACTTC
TRBV16	TRBD2	NA	TRBJ2-1	CASSQSSGGTRRYNEQFF	TGTGCCAGCAGCCAATCGTCGGGCGGGACTAGGCGGTACAATGAGCAGTTCTTC